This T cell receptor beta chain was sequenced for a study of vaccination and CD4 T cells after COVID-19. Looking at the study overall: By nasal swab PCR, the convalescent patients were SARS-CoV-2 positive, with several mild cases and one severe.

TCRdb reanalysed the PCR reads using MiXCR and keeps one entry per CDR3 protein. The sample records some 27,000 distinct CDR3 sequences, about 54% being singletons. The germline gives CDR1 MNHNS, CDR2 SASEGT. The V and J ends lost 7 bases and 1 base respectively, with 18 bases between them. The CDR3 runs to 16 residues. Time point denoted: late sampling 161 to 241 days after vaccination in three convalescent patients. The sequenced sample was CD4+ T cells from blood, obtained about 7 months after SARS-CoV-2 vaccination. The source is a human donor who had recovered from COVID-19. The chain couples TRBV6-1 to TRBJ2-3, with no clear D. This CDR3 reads CASTPGIGRGTDTQYF. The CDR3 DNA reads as TGTGCCAGCACCCCCGGAATAGGCCGAGGCACAGATACGCAGTATTTT.